The present TCR beta chain was sequenced within a study of cytotoxic CD8 clonotypes in ibrutinib-treated CLL. Germline V gene lookup returns CDR1 GTSNPN and CDR2 SVGIG (reference sequence). V dropped 4 bases and J dropped 6; count of bases not matched to a gene: 7. CDR3 length: 14 amino acids. Repertoires were generated with immunoSEQ multiplex PCR, while TCRdb's copy carries only in-frame clones and drops some. The table records some 300,000 clones, just under 80% of them present only once. The chain employs TRBV30 and TRBJ2-1; 9 bases match TRBD2. The sample in question was PBMCs, obtained before ibrutinib treatment. This clonotype was sampled from a human donor with chronic lymphocytic leukemia. CDR3 in DNA: TGTGCCTGGAAGGGCGGGAGGGTAGTCAATGAGCAGTTCTTC. Residues: CAWKGGRVVNEQFF. The entire variable domain, with the rest obtained from reference TRBV30 and TRBJ2-1, is as follows: SQTIHQWPATLVQPVGSPLSLECTVEGTSNPNLYWYRQAAGRGLQLLFYSVGIGQISSEVPQNLSASRPQDRQFILSSKKLLLSDSGFYLCAWKGGRVVNEQFFGPGTRLTVL.